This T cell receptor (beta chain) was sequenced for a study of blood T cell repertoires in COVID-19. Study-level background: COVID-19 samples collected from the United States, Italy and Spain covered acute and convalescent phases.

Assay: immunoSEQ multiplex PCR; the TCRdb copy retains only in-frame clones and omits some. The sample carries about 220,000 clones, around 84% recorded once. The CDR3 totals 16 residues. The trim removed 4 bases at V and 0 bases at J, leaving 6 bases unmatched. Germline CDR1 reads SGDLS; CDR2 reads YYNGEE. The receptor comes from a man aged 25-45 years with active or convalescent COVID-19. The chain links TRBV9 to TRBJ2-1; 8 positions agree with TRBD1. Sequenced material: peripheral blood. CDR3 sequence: CASSSSGGSSYNEQFF. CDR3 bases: TGTGCCAGCAGCAGCTCAGGGGGCAGCTCCTACAATGAGCAGTTCTTC.